The source of this T cell receptor beta chain is a study of cytomegalovirus exposure and HLA in healthy donors. Study findings and constraints: Later on, an analysis tied roughly 17,000 TCR beta sequences to HLA alleles at 0.05 false discovery rate. Prior analysis indicated that the majority of TCR beta V segments exhibited productivity approximately 87% or approximately 30% of the time. Analyzed later, association rates of TCRs varied across HLA loci, with DRB1 most and HLA-C fewest.

With respect to this clone: Its cognate antigen is unknown.

PCR used 60 Vbeta primers and 13 Jbeta primers. Using immunoSEQ multiplex PCR, the repertoire was profiled, and TCRdb retains in-frame clones only, with some absent. The data contain some 120,000 clones, about 61% of them singletons. Germline loops: CDR1 MDHEN, CDR2 SYDVKM. Trimming at V came to 6 bases and at J to 3 bases, leaving 12 bases not matched to a gene. The CDR3 spans 16 residues. The V and J genes are TRBV28 and TRBJ2-7, with 9 bases fitting TRBD1. The clonotype comes from a woman in her twenties or thirties in good health and CMV-seronegative. The specimen sequenced was PBMCs. In DNA form, the CDR3 reads TGTGCCAGCAGAACGTCCGCCTCGGGACAGGGCTACGAGCAGTACTTC. This gives the protein CASRTSASGQGYEQYF. Filled out from reference TRBV28 and TRBJ2-7, the complete variable domain reads DVKVTQSSRYLVKRTGEKVFLECVQDMDHENMFWYRQDPGLGLRLIYFSYDVKMKEKGDIPEGYSVSREKKERFSLILESASTNQTSMYLCASRTSASGQGYEQYFGPGTRLTVT.